This TCR beta chain was found in a study of molecular identifiers for immune sequencing clone quantification. The study, taken as a whole, reports: In naive cells, clones above 20 RNA copies held under 1% of molecules, whereas in effector cells they held over 98%. The sizes of highly expanded clones could be underestimated when identical TCR molecules share a barcode.

Of note for this clonotype: The target antigen is unknown.

Previously published methods and listed TCR primers were used for the bulk TCR libraries. TCRdb passed the PCR reads through MiXCR, listing each CDR3 protein once. Counted here are about half a million distinct CDR3 sequences, less than 30% occurring once; the ten biggest clones make up 0.76%. Trimming removed 6 bases from V and 5 bases from J, with 16 bases in between. CDR3 length: 14 residues. Investigators produced naive CD8 libraries from 20,000 to 1,000,000 sorted cells, drawing on 10%, 30% or 50% RNA. The TCR was taken from a human donor in good health. Some libraries in this study had Jurkat cell RNA spiked in. The chain has TRBV12-3 or TRBV12-4 and TRBJ2-5, with D perhaps given as TRBD1 or TRBD2 (5 bases each). The sequencing input was naive CD8+ T cells from blood, with Jurkat cell RNA spiked in. Subset here: FACS-sorted CD8+CD4-CCR7+CD45RA+ naive T cells. The CDR3 bases are TGTGCCAGCAGCCCTGTTGGGGGACGGGAGACCCAGTACTTC. It is translated as CASSPVGGRETQYF.